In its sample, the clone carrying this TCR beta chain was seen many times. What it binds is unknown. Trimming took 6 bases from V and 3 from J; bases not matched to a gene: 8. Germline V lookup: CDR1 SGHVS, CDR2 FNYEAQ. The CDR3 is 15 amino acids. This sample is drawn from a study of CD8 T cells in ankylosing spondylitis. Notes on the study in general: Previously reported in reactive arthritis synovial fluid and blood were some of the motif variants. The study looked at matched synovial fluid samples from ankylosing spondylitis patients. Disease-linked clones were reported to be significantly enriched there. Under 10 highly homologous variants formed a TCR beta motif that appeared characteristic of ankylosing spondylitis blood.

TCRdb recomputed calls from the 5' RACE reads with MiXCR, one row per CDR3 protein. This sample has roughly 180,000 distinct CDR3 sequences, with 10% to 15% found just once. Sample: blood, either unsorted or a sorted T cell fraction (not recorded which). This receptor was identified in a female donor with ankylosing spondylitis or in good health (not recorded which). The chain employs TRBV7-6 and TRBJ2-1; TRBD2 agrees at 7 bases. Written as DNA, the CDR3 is TGTGCCAGCAGTCCCCGAAGCGGGATCTACAATGAGCAGTTCTTC. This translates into CASSPRSGIYNEQFF.